A single sample is the source of the 27 T cell receptor beta chains below, sequenced in a study of sequential checkpoint blockade in melanoma. Treatment noted: randomized to nivolumab then ipilimumab (arm A) or the reverse (arm B). Only in-frame clones appear in the TCRdb table, and some are missing; sequencing was by immunoSEQ multiplex PCR. The sample records about 11,000 clones, around 27% being singletons. The sequences come from tumor tissue (inferred from file names), collected from a patient given nivolumab and ipilimumab in sequence. These TCRs come from a human donor with melanoma.

This clone was observed a handful of times. This chain links TRBV7-6 with TRBJ2-5; 7 bases agree with TRBD1. Germline V gene lookup returns CDR1 SGHVS and CDR2 FNYEAQ. Trimming cost V 4 bases and J 0 bases; bases outside gene matches: 5. The CDR3 has 15 residues. The chain's CDR3 is CASSSRDRDQETQYF. The DNA for the CDR3 is TGTGCCAGCAGCTCCCGGGACAGAGACCAAGAGACCCAGTACTTC.

This clone was counted between two and nine times. The V gene is TRBV11-3, the J gene TRBJ2-6; D is possibly TRBD1 (6 bases). The ends were cut back, 3 bases at V and 2 bases at J, with 8 bases in the middle. Germline CDR1 SGHNT, CDR2 YENEEA. This CDR3 comprises 15 residues. As DNA, the CDR3 is TGTGCCAGCAGCTTGCAGGGGACTGGGGCCAACGTCCTGACTTTC. It encodes CASSLQGTGANVLTF.

This clone was found a few times. V gene TRBV10-3 combines with J gene TRBJ2-7; possibly TRBD1 for D (6 bases). This CDR3 has 13 residues. The germline gives CDR1 ENHRY, CDR2 SYGVKD. V lost 5 bases, J lost 2 bases, and 10 bases lay in between. CDR3 nucleotide sequence: TGTGCCATCAGTCGAGACAGGACCTACGAGCAGTACTTC. Translated, it gives CAISRDRTYEQYF.

The gene calls are TRBV5-1 and TRBJ2-1; D is possibly TRBD1 (6 bases). The CDR3 consists of 16 residues. The V gene lost 1 base and the J gene lost 3 bases, with 14 bases spanning the gap. Germline V gene data show CDR1 as SGHRS and CDR2 as YFSETQ. CDR3: CASSLTYGQYYNEQFF. For the CDR3, the DNA is TGCGCCAGCAGCTTGACGTATGGACAGTACTACAATGAGCAGTTCTTC.

The V and J genes are TRBV6-8 and TRBJ1-1; 7 bases match TRBD1. This CDR3 is built from 13 residues. Germline CDR1 is MNHGY and CDR2 is SAAAGT. With V trimmed by 11 bases and J by 1 base, 7 bases remained unmatched. The CDR3 DNA reads TGTGCCGGTCAGGGGGGCCGGAACACTGAAGCTTTCTTT. Protein: CAGQGGRNTEAFF.

The rearrangement links TRBV18 to TRBJ2-3, with TRBD2 matching over 7 bases. Losses at the gene ends were 3 bases for V and 1 base for J; bases not matched to a gene: 13. The CDR3 is made up of 18 amino acids. Germline V gene data show CDR1 as KGHSH and CDR2 as LQKENI. The CDR3 coding sequence is TGTGCCAGCTCACCCAACCCGGGAGGCGGGGCAGGCACAGATACGCAGTATTTT. Translating it yields CASSPNPGGGAGTDTQYF.

This clone occurred once. V is TRBV5-1 and J is TRBJ2-1, with D perhaps matching TRBD1 (5 bases). CDR1 and CDR2 (germline): SGHRS, YFSETQ. V was cut by 5 bases and J by 4 bases, with 16 bases left in between. The CDR3 extends over 15 amino acids. CDR3 in amino acids: CASSERGQKYNEQFF. The CDR3 region has the DNA TGCGCCAGCAGTGAAAGGGGCCAGAAATACAATGAGCAGTTCTTC. The variable domain in full, with the rest retrieved from reference TRBV5-1 and TRBJ2-1, is KAGVTQTPRYLIKTRGQQVTLSCSPISGHRSVSWYQQTPGQGLQFLFEYFSETQRNKGNFPGRFSGRQFSNSRSEMNVSTLELGDSALYLCASSERGQKYNEQFFGPGTRLTVL.

The rearrangement links TRBV11-3 to TRBJ2-2; 8 nucleotides agree with TRBD2. CDR3 length equals 15 residues. Germline lookup yields CDR1 SGHNT and CDR2 YENEEA. V gave up 5 bases and J gave up 2 bases; unmatched junction bases: 4. The CDR3, as DNA: TGTGCCAGCAGCCATAGCGGGGCCAACACCGGGGAGCTGTTTTTT. Protein product: CASSHSGANTGELFF.

The rearrangement links TRBV12-5 to TRBJ2-1; no definite D call. CDR1 and CDR2 from the germline V gene are LGHNT and FRNRAP. The CDR3 length is 15 residues. The V gene lost 1 base and the J gene lost 7 bases, with 14 bases spanning the gap. Here the CDR3 reads CASGLGVTAGNEQFF. The CDR3 DNA reads as TGTGCTAGTGGTTTGGGGGTGACCGCCGGGAATGAGCAGTTCTTC.

In its sample, this clone was seen a few times. In DNA, the CDR3 is TGTGCCAGCAGCTCCTCGGACAGGACGAGTTTTGAACGCAATCAGCCCCAGCATTTT. This gives the protein CASSSSDRTSFERNQPQHF. V is TRBV11-3 and J is TRBJ1-5; 7 bases match TRBD1. The CDR3 runs 19 residues. J was trimmed by 2 bases and V by 4 bases; bases with no gene match: 17. Germline assignment: CDR1 SGHNT and CDR2 YENEEA. The variable domain in full, completed from reference TRBV11-3 and TRBJ1-5, reads EAGVVQSPRYKIIEKKQPVAFWCNPISGHNTLYWYLQNLGQGPELLIRYENEEAVDDSQLPKDRFSAERLKGVDSTLKIQPAELGDSAVYLCASSSSDRTSFERNQPQHFGDGTRLSIL.

The chain has TRBV29-1 and TRBJ2-2, with TRBD2 matching over 8 bases. The V gene end was trimmed by 8 bases and the J gene end by 5 bases; junction bases not matched to a gene: 7. The germline V gene encodes CDR1 SQVTM and CDR2 ANQGSEA. The CDR3 loop spans 13 amino acids. The CDR3 loop is CSIPGGETGELFF. The CDR3 coding sequence is TGCAGCATCCCGGGGGGGGAGACCGGGGAGCTGTTTTTT.

This clone came up many times. The V gene is TRBV11-3, the J gene TRBJ1-4; D is undetermined. The CDR3 consists of 14 residues. Germline loops: CDR1 SGHNT, CDR2 YENEEA. The germline V and J ends were trimmed by 0 bases and 5 bases, with 7 bases remaining between them. CDR3 coding DNA: TGTGCCAGCAGCTTAGACAAGCCCAATGAAAAACTGTTTTTT. Translation: CASSLDKPNEKLFF.

This clone was detected only a few times. The chain is built from TRBV11-3 and TRBJ2-5; 8 bases are a match to TRBD1. From germline, CDR1 is SGHNT and CDR2 YENEEA. The CDR3 length is 15 residues. V shed 4 bases, J shed 5 bases, and the junction held 9 bases outside the gene matches. CDR3 DNA sequence: TGTGCCAGCAGCTCTAAGACAGGGGATTGGGAGACCCAGTACTTC. It codes for CASSSKTGDWETQYF.

This clone was recorded at least ten times. The chain combines TRBV2 with TRBJ2-7; D is tentatively TRBD1 or TRBD2 (6 bases each). CDR1 and CDR2 (germline): SNHLY, FYNNEI. This CDR3 has 15 residues. The V end was cut by 3 bases, the J end by 1 base, with 13 bases between. CDR3 nucleotides: TGTGCCAGCAGTGACCCCGGGGGCTCGTCCTACGAGCAGTACTTC. This gives the protein CASSDPGGSSYEQYF.

The chain links TRBV5-4 to TRBJ2-5; TRBD2 might be the D (5 bases). Germline V gene lookup returns CDR1 SGHNT and CDR2 YYREEE (reference sequence). The CDR3 consists of 13 residues. V dropped 4 bases and J dropped 3 bases, with 10 bases sitting between them. The CDR3 sequence: CASSAGREETQYF. Written as DNA, the CDR3 is TGTGCCAGCAGCGCGGGTAGGGAAGAGACCCAGTACTTC.

This clone appeared a few times. The chain carries TRBV25-1 and TRBJ1-2; 11 nucleotides agree with TRBD1. The CDR3 is 14 residues long. In germline, CDR1 is MGHDK, CDR2 SYGVNS. Trimming cost V 10 bases and J 7 bases; bases outside gene matches: 11. The CDR3 is CATKSGQGAGGYTF. In nucleotides, the CDR3 is TGTGCCACCAAATCTGGACAGGGGGCCGGTGGCTACACCTTC.

This clone was seen repeatedly, ten times or more. The CDR3 coding sequence is TGCGCCAGCAGCCTCACAGTAGGGGGGTCCGATGAGCAGTTCTTC. As protein: CASSLTVGGSDEQFF. The chain has TRBV4-1 and TRBJ2-1; D possibly matches TRBD1 or TRBD2 (6 bases each). The CDR3 is made up of 15 amino acids. Per the germline V gene, CDR1 is MGHRA and CDR2 is YSYEKL. The V and J ends lost 4 bases and 8 bases respectively, with 18 bases between them.

This clone was detected a few times. The chain has TRBV5-3 and TRBJ1-2, with D maybe TRBD1 (5 bases). TRBV5-3 counts as an open reading frame of uncertain function. CDR3 size: 14 residues. Trimming shortened V by 0 bases and J by 4 bases, and 10 bases separated the two germline ends. The CDR3 here is CARSLVAGTYGYTF. In DNA, the CDR3 is TGTGCCAGAAGCTTGGTGGCGGGGACCTATGGCTACACCTTC.

The chain recombines TRBV5-1 with TRBJ2-3; perhaps TRBD2 as D (5 bases). There are 15 residues in the CDR3. The V end was cut by 0 bases, the J end by 1 base, with 9 bases between. The germline CDR1 and CDR2 sequences are SGHRS and YFSETQ. The DNA for the CDR3 is TGCGCCAGCAGCTTGGATACTAGGGGCACAGATACGCAGTATTTT. Its protein product is CASSLDTRGTDTQYF.

This clone was detected a few times. The J gene is TRBJ1-5, the V gene TRBV30, with D possibly matching TRBD1 (5 bases). Germline-derived CDR1 and CDR2 are GTSNPN and SVGIG (reference sequence). The length of the CDR3 is 13 residues. Trimming cost V 1 base and J 6 bases, with 10 bases left between them. DNA for the CDR3: TGTGCCTGGAGTGGGGCGGGGCTTCAGCCCCAGCATTTT. Encoded protein: CAWSGAGLQPQHF.

This clone showed up just a few times. The chain employs TRBV11-3 and TRBJ2-5; D ambiguous. The ends were cut back, 4 bases at V and 1 base at J, with 10 bases in the middle. The CDR3 length is 14 residues. Germline values: CDR1 SGHNT, CDR2 YENEEA. The CDR3 nucleotides are TGTGCCAGCAGCTGGCTGTCTGGCCAAGAGACCCAGTACTTC. Amino acids: CASSWLSGQETQYF.

This chain connects TRBV30 to TRBJ2-7; 12 positions match TRBD2. The CDR3 runs 14 residues. J gave up 0 bases and V 5 bases, and 2 bases lay outside the gene matches. From germline, CDR1 is GTSNPN and CDR2 SVGIG (reference sequence). The CDR3, as DNA: TGTGCCTGGGGACTAGCGGGGAGCTCCTACGAGCAGTACTTC. Translation gives CAWGLAGSSYEQYF.

A few counts support this clone. The chain uses TRBV6-8 and TRBJ1-4; D gene ambiguous. Germline CDR1 MNHGY, CDR2 SAAAGT. The CDR3 spans 19 residues. V gave up 0 bases and J gave up 8 bases, with 25 bases separating them. Here the CDR3 DNA reads TGTGCCAGCAGTTACTCGACAATGATGACAACAACGGGGAGGGAAAAACTGTTTTTT. It specifies CASSYSTMMTTTGREKLFF.

The genes are TRBV6-8 and TRBJ1-2; no reliable D call. There are 14 residues in the CDR3. Germline V CDR1 and CDR2: MNHGY, SAAAGT. Trimming stripped 6 bases from V and 2 bases from J, with 13 bases between. CDR3 region: CASRQPGFNYGYTF. Written as DNA, the CDR3 is TGTGCCAGCAGACAACCGGGGTTCAACTATGGCTACACCTTC.

This clone came up a few times. This rearrangement joins TRBV6-8 to TRBJ2-5; 10 nucleotides match TRBD1. V shed 5 bases and J 4 bases; nucleotides not matched to a gene: 4. The germline CDR1 and CDR2 sequences are MNHGY and SAAAGT. CDR3 length equals 14 residues. The CDR3 spells CASSRWTGGETQYF. In DNA form, the CDR3 reads TGTGCCAGCAGTCGATGGACAGGGGGAGAGACCCAGTACTTC.

The table lists this clone with a few counts. This chain uses TRBV6-8 with TRBJ2-1; weak D call: TRBD1 (6 bases). The germline V gene encodes CDR1 MNHGY and CDR2 SAAAGT. V lost 5 bases to trimming and J lost 2 bases, with 16 bases between them. The CDR3 has 16 amino acids. For the CDR3, the DNA is TGTGCCAGCAGTGCCCGCAGGGGTAGCACCTACAATGAGCAGTTCTTC. It translates to CASSARRGSTYNEQFF.

The chain combines TRBV15 with TRBJ2-5; 7 nucleotides align to TRBD2. V lost 6 bases and J lost 2; bases outside the gene matches: 12. CDR3 length: 16 residues. CDR1 and CDR2 (germline): LNHNV, YYDKDF (reference sequence). CDR3 coding DNA: TGTGCCACCAGTCCCGGACTAGTCGGGTTACAAGAGACCCAGTACTTC. It specifies CATSPGLVGLQETQYF.